One TCR beta chain is described in this entry. Its target is unknown. Generated by immunoSEQ multiplex PCR, the TCRdb table keeps only in-frame clones and is missing some. The sample lists about 88,000 clones; about nine tenths were seen once. The data belong to a study of T cell responses to AZD1222 COVID-19 vaccine. Germline-derived CDR1 and CDR2 are MNHEY and SMNVEV (reference sequence). CDR3 length equals 16 residues. The V end lost 5 bases, the J end lost 4 bases, and 18 bases lay between the germline ends. Study results and limitations: The donor cohort was predominantly white British with a female majority, and clonal diversity may have been underestimated. Just a handful of people given AZD1222 tested seropositive at baseline.

The specimen comprised peripheral blood, sampled 28 days after the second AZD1222 dose. V gene TRBV27 combines with J gene TRBJ1-3; TRBD1 might be the D (6 bases). The origin of this receptor is an adult who received the AZD1222 COVID-19 vaccine. CDR3 DNA sequence: TGTGCCAGCAGTCCAGGTGGGGGGGCTCTCGGAAACACCATATATTTT. This codes for CASSPGGGALGNTIYF.